These 12 T cell receptor beta chains came from one sample sequenced in a study of OX40 agonist ivuxolimab in advanced cancers. The library was prepared using the immunoSEQ multiplex PCR assay. TCRdb holds this immuneACCESS table with in-frame rearrangements only. Some clones are missing; in checked studies, unresolved V genes explain under half, and the rest has no known cause. In this sample the table shows about 90,000 clones, roughly 85% of which occur a single time. 0.2% to 0.25% of the sample goes to the ten largest clones. The source material was CD4+ or CD8+ T cells sorted from blood, sampled in a trial of the OX40 agonist ivuxolimab. Every receptor here comes from an adult with an advanced solid tumor such as melanoma, head and neck, liver or kidney cancer.

V gene TRBV6-5 combines with J gene TRBJ1-1; D call uncertain. Germline V lookup: CDR1 MNHEY, CDR2 SVGAGI. CDR3 size: 14 residues. The V and J ends lost 2 bases and 0 bases respectively, with 7 bases between them. The chain's CDR3 is CASSYKLMNTEAFF. The CDR3 DNA reads as TGTGCCAGCAGTTACAAGTTGATGAACACTGAAGCTTTCTTT.

The rearrangement links TRBV5-1 to TRBJ1-5; the D is unclear. CDR1 and CDR2 from the germline V gene are SGHRS and YFSETQ. The CDR3 sequence is 15 residues long. V was pared by 0 bases and J by 1 base, with 8 bases between. The CDR3 is CASSLGDRSNQPQHF. CDR3 bases: TGCGCCAGCAGCTTGGGAGACCGAAGCAATCAGCCCCAGCATTTT.

The chain has TRBV6-5 and TRBJ1-5; the D is unclear. The CDR3 covers 13 residues. Germline CDR1 MNHEY, CDR2 SVGAGI. V lost 3 bases and J lost 4, with 7 bases in between. CDR3 sequence: CASSYMANQPQHF. DNA for the CDR3: TGTGCCAGCAGTTATATGGCTAATCAGCCCCAGCATTTT.

A remark on this clone: One end of the junction varies from germline; a read error may be responsible. The chain couples TRBV25-1 to TRBJ1-4, with D possibly TRBD1 on 5 matching bases. The length of the CDR3 is 12 residues. Germline V gene data show CDR1 as MGHDK and CDR2 as SYGVNS. CDR3 in DNA: TGTGCCAGCAGTGGTATACCGACAGACTCATCGTTT. This sequence encodes CASSGIPTDSSF.

CDR3 sequence: CASGGQGTSNYGYTF. The CDR3 DNA follows: TGTGCCAGCGGGGGGCAGGGGACAAGTAACTATGGCTACACCTTC. The genes are TRBV28 and TRBJ1-2; tentatively, D is TRBD1 (6 bases). Germline V gives CDR1 MDHEN, CDR2 SYDVKM. The CDR3 runs 15 residues. V was shortened by 8 bases and J by 1 base, with 17 bases between the two germline ends.

This rearrangement joins TRBV19 to TRBJ1-5, with a possible D match to TRBD1 (6 bases). V lost 3 bases, J lost 5 bases, and 14 bases lay in between. The V gene's germline CDR1 is LNHDA and CDR2 SQIVND (reference sequence). The CDR3 contains 15 residues. CDR3 sequence reads: CASSIRTGIDQPQHF. The DNA for the CDR3 is TGTGCCAGTAGTATCCGCACAGGGATCGATCAGCCCCAGCATTTT.

This clone was detected a few times. This chain connects TRBV6-1 to TRBJ1-5; D is perhaps TRBD1 (5 bases). The germline V and J ends were trimmed by 3 bases and 4 bases, with 13 bases remaining between them. The CDR3 has 15 amino acids. The germline V gene encodes CDR1 MNHNS and CDR2 SASEGT. DNA for the CDR3: TGTGCCAGCAGTGATAGTAACAGGATTAATCAGCCCCAGCATTTT. The encoded protein is CASSDSNRINQPQHF.

The genes are TRBV6-1 and TRBJ1-2; D gene unclear. Germline-derived CDR1 and CDR2 are MNHNS and SASEGT. The CDR3 runs 11 residues. V lost 6 bases and J lost 4, with 6 bases in between. The CDR3, as DNA: TGTGCCAGCAGATATGGCTATGGCTACACCTTC. Protein sequence: CASRYGYGYTF.

The gene calls are TRBV6-5 and TRBJ1-4; 7 nucleotides align to TRBD1. V lost 6 bases to trimming and J lost 3 bases; unmatched junction nucleotides: 4. Germline V CDR1 and CDR2: MNHEY, SVGAGI. This CDR3 comprises 14 residues. CDR3 in amino acids: CASRPGQPNEKLFF. CDR3 DNA sequence: TGTGCCAGCAGACCGGGACAGCCTAATGAAAAACTGTTTTTT.

The chain has TRBV18 and TRBJ2-1, with D unresolved. The ends were cut back, 1 base at V and 0 bases at J, with 4 bases in the middle. CDR1 KGHSH and CDR2 LQKENI come from the germline V gene. The CDR3 runs 14 residues. The CDR3 is CASSPLGSYNEQFF. CDR3 in DNA: TGTGCCAGCTCACCACTGGGCTCCTACAATGAGCAGTTCTTC. Supplemented by reference TRBV18 and TRBJ2-1, the full variable domain reads NAGVMQNPRHLVRRRGQEARLRCSPMKGHSHVYWYRQLPEEGLKFMVYLQKENIIDESGMPKERFSAEFPKEGPSILRIQQVVRGDSAAYFCASSPLGSYNEQFFGPGTRLTVL.

The rearrangement links TRBV7-9 to TRBJ2-7; tentatively, D is TRBD1 (5 bases). Germline V gene sequence: CDR1 SEHNR, CDR2 FQNEAQ (reference sequence). The CDR3 is 16 amino acids. The V end was cut by 2 bases, the J end by 2 bases, with 16 bases between. DNA for the CDR3: TGTGCCAGCAGCTTATATATTGCTGGGGCGCCCTACGAGCAGTACGTC. It encodes CASSLYIAGAPYEQYV.

The chain recombines TRBV11-2 with TRBJ2-2, with D maybe TRBD1 (5 bases). Trimming shortened V by 5 bases and J by 7 bases, and 17 bases separated the two germline ends. Germline assignment: CDR1 SGHAT and CDR2 FQNNGV. The CDR3 has 15 amino acids. CDR3 residues: CASSPRGREDGELFF. The CDR3 nucleotides are TGTGCCAGCAGCCCAAGGGGCAGGGAAGACGGGGAGCTGTTTTTT.